This passage covers 21 T cell receptor beta chains from one sample sequenced in a study of human T cells and chemical hapten exposure. Time point here: patch test 2, 6 weeks after DPC sensitization. Treatment indicated: therapeutic diphenylcyclopropenone sensitization with weekly scalp DPC. TCRdb reprocessed the RACE reads with MiXCR, giving one entry per CDR3 protein. Of about 110,000 distinct CDR3 sequences in the sample, approximately 8.8% were seen once. The material sequenced was whole blood, taken in connection with sensitization to the hapten diphenylcyclopropenone (DPC). The origin of the receptors is a woman aged 40 to 49 with alopecia areata. Some clones in this sample may be carry-over from other donors' samples.

This sequence joins TRBV5-1 and TRBJ2-3; TRBD1 matches at 7 bases. Looked up from germline, CDR1 is SGHRS and CDR2 is YFSETQ. Trimming took 4 bases from V and 3 from J; bases not matched to a gene: 8. The CDR3 runs to 15 residues. CDR3 residues: CASSTRQGITDTQYF. The CDR3, as DNA: TGCGCCAGCAGCACCAGACAGGGTATTACAGATACGCAGTATTTT.

The V and J genes are TRBV27 and TRBJ1-1; D call uncertain. Trimming stripped 3 bases from V and 3 bases from J, with 14 bases between. Germline V gives CDR1 MNHEY, CDR2 SMNVEV (reference sequence). This CDR3 is 15 amino acids long. CDR3 coding DNA: TGTGCCAGCAGTTTCGGGAGGCTTCCGGACACTGAAGCTTTCTTT. It is translated as CASSFGRLPDTEAFF.

This clonotype was seen at least ten times. The chain carries TRBV20-1 and TRBJ2-7; possible D gene TRBD1, 6 bases. Trimming took off 4 bases at V and 6 bases at J, with 16 bases between the two ends. The V gene's germline CDR1 is DFQATT and CDR2 SNEGSKA (reference sequence). The CDR3 is made up of 13 amino acids. The CDR3 DNA reads TGCAGTGCTAATACCGACAGGTGGGCCGAGCAGTACTTC. Amino acids: CSANTDRWAEQYF.

At least ten counts were recorded for this clonotype. The rearrangement links TRBV6-1 to TRBJ2-1; tentatively, D is TRBD2 (7 bases). This CDR3 comprises 15 residues. Germline values: CDR1 MNHNS, CDR2 SASEGT. V was shortened by 3 bases and J by 4 bases, with 13 bases between the two germline ends. The CDR3 DNA follows: TGTGCCAGCAGTGATAGGGGGGGCCTTTACAATGAGCAGTTCTTC. Translated: CASSDRGGLYNEQFF.

A note on this clonotype: This clone may be a read error of a much larger clone one base away. The chain employs TRBV27 and TRBJ2-4; D gene uncertain. The V gene's germline CDR1 is MNHEY and CDR2 SMNVEV (reference sequence). The CDR3 runs 14 residues. The CDR3 sequence is CASKRVEAKNNQYF. CDR3 nucleotides: TGTGCCAGCAAAAGGGTGGAAGCCAAAAACAATCAGTACTTC.

This clonotype was recorded at least ten times. J is TRBJ2-1 and V is TRBV20-1; the match to TRBD2 covers 9 bases. The CDR3 spans 18 residues. Looked up from germline, CDR1 is DFQATT and CDR2 is SNEGSKA (reference sequence). V was clipped by 2 bases and J by 0 bases; unmatched bases: 11. Here the CDR3 DNA reads TGCAGTGCTAGAAGGGTGCTAGCGGGGTCAAGCTCCTACAATGAGCAGTTCTTC. It codes for CSARRVLAGSSSYNEQFF.

This clonotype was recorded many times. The germline gene is not matched at one end of the junction; a read error may be the cause. This rearrangement joins TRBV7-3 to TRBJ2-5, with no clear D. Germline assignment: CDR1 SGHTA and CDR2 FQGTGA. The CDR3 runs to 15 residues. CDR3 protein: CASSLGSRDQETQYF. The CDR3 region has the DNA TGTGCCAGCAGCCTGGGGTCTAGAGACCAGGAGACCCAGTACTTC.

In this sample, this clonotype turned up a few times. The chain has TRBV7-2 and TRBJ2-1, with TRBD1 matching 8 bases. Trimming removed 7 bases from V and 6 bases from J; junction bases left unmatched: 8. There are 14 residues in the CDR3. Germline assignment: CDR1 SGHTA and CDR2 FQGNSA. CDR3 sequence (DNA): TGTGCCAGCATTGACCGACAGGGGAGCAATGAGCAGTTCTTC. As protein: CASIDRQGSNEQFF.

V gene TRBV29-1 combines with J gene TRBJ1-1; unclear D gene. Trimming removed 4 bases at V and 1 base at J, with 16 bases between. This CDR3 is 15 amino acids long. Germline V gene data show CDR1 as SQVTM and CDR2 as ANQGSEA. CDR3 in amino acids: CSVVIKGRENTEAFF. In DNA, the CDR3 is TGCAGCGTTGTTATCAAAGGGAGAGAGAACACTGAAGCTTTCTTT. Full variable domain (outside the CDR3, taken from reference TRBV29-1 and TRBJ1-1): SAVISQKPSRDICQRGTSLTIQCQVDSQVTMMFWYRQQPGQSLTLIATANQGSEATYESGFVIDKFPISRPNLTFSTLTVSNMSPEDSSIYLCSVVIKGRENTEAFFGQGTRLTVV.

The V call is TRBV4-3, the J call TRBJ1-5; D uncertain. V was pared by 0 bases and J by 3 bases, with 9 bases between. This CDR3 contains 15 residues. Germline V gives CDR1 LGHNA, CDR2 YSLEER. In DNA form, the CDR3 reads TGCGCCAGCAGCCAAGATCAAGGGTACAATCAGCCCCAGCATTTT. Translation gives CASSQDQGYNQPQHF.

This clonotype was seen a handful of times. The chain recombines TRBV2 with TRBJ2-7; D is possibly TRBD2 (5 bases). CDR3 length equals 14 residues. The V gene lost 0 bases and the J gene lost 7 bases, with 13 bases spanning the gap. Germline assignment: CDR1 SNHLY and CDR2 FYNNEI. The CDR3 nucleotides read TGTGCCAGCAGTGAAGCGCTGGCTAGCTGGGAGCAGTACTTC. It yields the protein CASSEALASWEQYF.

The chain is built from TRBV30 and TRBJ1-5, with TRBD1 as a possible D gene (6 bases). Between the trimmed V and J ends, which lost 2 bases and 3 bases, there was a span of 14 bases. Per the germline V gene, CDR1 is GTSNPN and CDR2 is SVGIG (reference sequence). This CDR3 region has 15 residues. CDR3 sequence: CAWSSPDRTNQPQHF. CDR3 nucleotides: TGTGCCTGGAGTTCTCCGGACAGAACCAATCAGCCCCAGCATTTT.

This clonotype was detected only a few times. The rearrangement joins TRBV28 to TRBJ1-5; D is unresolved. CDR1 is MDHEN, CDR2 SYDVKM, per germline. CDR3 length: 15 amino acids. Between the trimmed V and J ends, which lost 7 bases and 4 bases, there was a span of 17 bases. The CDR3 nucleotides are TGTGCCAGCATCGCCCCGGGCCCCCGTAATCAGCCCCAGCATTTT. As protein: CASIAPGPRNQPQHF.

This clonotype occurred many times. The chain uses TRBV7-3 and TRBJ2-1; 9 nucleotides agree with TRBD2. Looked up from germline, CDR1 is SGHTA and CDR2 is FQGTGA. CDR3 length: 15 residues. Trimming removed 5 bases from V and 10 bases from J; junction bases left unmatched: 12. This CDR3 is CASSPRGGGAREQFF. The CDR3 DNA follows: TGTGCCAGCAGCCCACGGGGCGGGGGGGCCAGGGAGCAGTTCTTC.

The chain recombines TRBV7-6 with TRBJ1-5; perhaps TRBD1 as D (5 bases). CDR1 SGHVS and CDR2 FNYEAQ come from the germline V gene. This CDR3 contains 14 residues. Trimming removed 3 bases at V and 3 bases at J, with 9 bases between. The CDR3 loop reads CASSLGPPNQPQHF. CDR3 DNA: TGTGCCAGCAGCTTGGGACCACCCAATCAGCCCCAGCATTTT. Combining the CDR3 with reference TRBV7-6 and TRBJ1-5 gives the whole variable domain GAGVSQSPRYKVTKRGQDVALRCDPISGHVSLYWYRQALGQGPEFLTYFNYEAQQDKSGLPNDRFSAERPEGSISTLTIQRTEQRDSAMYRCASSLGPPNQPQHFGDGTRLSIL.

This clonotype was picked up many times. The rearrangement links TRBV15 to TRBJ1-6; 8 positions agree with TRBD1. The CDR3 contains 18 residues. Unmatched junction bases numbered 11, after V lost 0 bases and J lost 7 bases. Germline V gene data show CDR1 as LNHNV and CDR2 as YYDKDF (reference sequence). CDR3 protein: CATSRDLQGAAENSPLHF. For the CDR3, the DNA is TGTGCCACCAGCAGAGATCTTCAGGGGGCGGCGGAAAATTCACCCCTCCACTTT.

The V call is TRBV9, the J call TRBJ2-7; D tentatively reads TRBD1 or TRBD2 (5 bases each). The CDR3 runs to 14 residues. Germline assignment: CDR1 SGDLS and CDR2 YYNGEE. Trimming took 2 bases from V and 5 from J, leaving 14 bases between them. CDR3 region: CASSVRGERDEQYF. The CDR3 bases are TGTGCCAGCAGCGTTCGAGGGGAACGAGACGAGCAGTACTTC. The complete variable domain, with remaining parts taken from reference TRBV9 and TRBJ2-7, reads DSGVTQTPKHLITATGQRVTLRCSPRSGDLSVYWYQQSLDQGLQFLIQYYNGEERAKGNILERFSAQQFPDLHSELNLSSLELGDSALYFCASSVRGERDEQYFGPGTRLTVT.

The rearrangement links TRBV21-1 to TRBJ2-1; whether TRBD1, the table's D call, matches the DNA was not checked. TRBV21-1 is an annotated pseudogene. The CDR3 contains 13 residues. The CDR3 DNA is TGTGCCAGCGGGGGACAGGGAAGTAGTGAGCAGTTCTTC. It codes for CASGGQGSSEQFF.

The rearrangement joins TRBV3-1 to TRBJ1-5; D is possibly TRBD1 (5 bases). Per germline, CDR1 LGHDT and CDR2 YNNKEL (reference sequence). V lost 0 bases to trimming and J lost 4 bases, with 16 bases between them. This CDR3 comprises 17 residues. The chain's CDR3 is CASSQDQARDGNQPQHF. The CDR3 nucleotides are TGTGCCAGCAGCCAAGATCAGGCGCGGGACGGTAATCAGCCCCAGCATTTT.

There are a few counts of this clonotype. The chain couples TRBV20-1 to TRBJ2-2; TRBD2 matches at 11 bases. This CDR3 comprises 16 residues. The V gene end was trimmed by 5 bases and the J gene end by 3 bases; junction bases not matched to a gene: 8. The germline gives CDR1 DFQATT, CDR2 SNEGSKA (reference sequence). CDR3 in DNA: TGCAGTGCTCCCGGCACTAGCGGGGGAGACACCGGGGAGCTGTTTTTT. Translation: CSAPGTSGGDTGELFF.

This clonotype was detected a few times. This clone may be a read error of a much larger clone one base away. The V call is TRBV3-1, the J call TRBJ2-7; D gene uncertain. Trimming shortened V by 1 base and J by 3 bases, and 4 bases separated the two germline ends. This CDR3 comprises 12 residues. The germline V gene has CDR1 LGHDT and CDR2 YNNKEL (reference sequence). The CDR3 spells CASSQAGYEQYF. The CDR3 DNA follows: TGTGCCAGCAGCCAAGCGGGCTACGAGCAGTACTTC.